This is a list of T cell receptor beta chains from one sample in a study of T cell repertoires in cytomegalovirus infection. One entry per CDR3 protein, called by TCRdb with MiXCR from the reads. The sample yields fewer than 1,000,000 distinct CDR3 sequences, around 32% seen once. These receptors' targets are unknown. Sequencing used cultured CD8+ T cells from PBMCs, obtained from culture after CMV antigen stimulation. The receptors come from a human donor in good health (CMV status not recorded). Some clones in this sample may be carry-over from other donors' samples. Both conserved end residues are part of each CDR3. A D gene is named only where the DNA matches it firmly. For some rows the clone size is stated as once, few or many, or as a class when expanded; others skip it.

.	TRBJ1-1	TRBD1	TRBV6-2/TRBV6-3	CASSGQGLGLNTEAFF	TGTGCCAGCAGCGGACAGGGACTCGGCCTGAACACTGAAGCTTTCTTT
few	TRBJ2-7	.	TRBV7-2	CASSPVPNYEQYF	TGTGCCAGCAGCCCAGTTCCCAACTACGAGCAGTACTTC
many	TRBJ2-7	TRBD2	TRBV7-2	CASTLAGGRYEQYF	TGTGCCAGCACCCTAGCGGGGGGGCGGTACGAGCAGTACTTC
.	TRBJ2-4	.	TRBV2	CASSPRVGGLAKNIQYF	TGTGCCAGCAGTCCAAGGGTAGGAGGCCTAGCCAAAAACATTCAGTACTTC
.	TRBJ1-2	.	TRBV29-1	CSVEFREGYTF	TGCAGCGTTGAGTTCCGGGAGGGCTACACCTTC
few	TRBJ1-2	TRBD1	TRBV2	CAKNTPQTGGANYGYTF	TGTGCCAAAAATACTCCCCAAACAGGGGGGGCTAACTATGGCTACACCTTC
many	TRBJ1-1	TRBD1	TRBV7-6	CASSRGAGGTEAFF	TGTGCCAGCAGCAGGGGGGCAGGGGGTACTGAAGCTTTCTTT
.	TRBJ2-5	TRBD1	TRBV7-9	CASSLRTGPETQYF	TGTGCCAGCAGCCTACGGACAGGGCCGGAGACCCAGTACTTC
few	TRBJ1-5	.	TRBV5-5	CASSSQGNSNQPQHF	TGTGCCAGCAGCTCGCAGGGAAATAGCAATCAGCCCCAGCATTTT
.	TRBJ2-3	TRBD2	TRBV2	CASRPSGDRAYTDTQYF	TGTGCCAGCAGGCCTAGCGGGGATAGAGCTTACACAGATACGCAGTATTTT
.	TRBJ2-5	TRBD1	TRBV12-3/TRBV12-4	CASSFQSPGQDSDQETQYF	TGTGCCAGCAGTTTCCAGTCTCCGGGACAGGACTCCGATCAAGAGACCCAGTACTTC
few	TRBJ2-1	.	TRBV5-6	CASSLLGPNEQFF	TGTGCCAGCAGCTTGCTGGGCCCCAATGAGCAGTTCTTC
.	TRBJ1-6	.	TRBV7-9	CASSPPGRDGPNSPLHF	TGTGCCAGCAGCCCCCCCGGGCGGGATGGCCCCAACTCACCCCTCCACTTT
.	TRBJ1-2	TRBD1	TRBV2	CASRDPDRERGYTF	TGTGCCAGCAGGGACCCGGACAGGGAACGCGGCTACACCTTC
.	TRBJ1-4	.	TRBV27	CASNPRGFTDEKLFF	TGTGCCAGCAACCCTCGGGGGTTCACGGATGAAAAACTGTTTTTT
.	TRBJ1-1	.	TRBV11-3	CSSSDSSNTEAFF	TGTTCCAGCAGTGATAGCTCTAACACTGAAGCTTTCTTT
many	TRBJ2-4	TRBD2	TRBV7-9	CASSPREGLTKNIQYF	TGTGCCAGCAGCCCCCGGGAGGGGCTTACCAAAAACATTCAGTACTTC
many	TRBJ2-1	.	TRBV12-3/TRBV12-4	CASSRPPGESSYNEQFF	TGTGCCAGCAGCCGACCGCCGGGAGAAAGCTCCTACAATGAGCAGTTCTTC
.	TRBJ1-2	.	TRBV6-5	CASRDQGRGGYTF	TGTGCCAGCAGGGATCAGGGGAGAGGGGGCTACACCTTC
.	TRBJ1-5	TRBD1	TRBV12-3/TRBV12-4	CASSTHRGSQPQHF	TGTGCCAGCAGCACGCACAGGGGTAGCCAGCCCCAGCATTTT
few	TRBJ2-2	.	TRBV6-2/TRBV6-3	CASSYPTRGRNTGELFF	TGTGCCAGCAGTTATCCGACCAGGGGCAGGAACACCGGGGAGCTGTTTTTT
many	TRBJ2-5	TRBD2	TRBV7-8	CASSSLLAGDQETQYF	TGTGCCAGCAGCTCCCTACTAGCGGGGGACCAAGAGACCCAGTACTTC
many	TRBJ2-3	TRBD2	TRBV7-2	CASSSRTSGTTDTQYF	TGTGCCAGCAGCTCCAGGACTAGCGGGACCACAGATACGCAGTATTTT
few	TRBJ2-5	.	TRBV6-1	CASSGNRETQYF	TGTGCCAGCAGTGGAAACAGGGAGACCCAGTACTTC
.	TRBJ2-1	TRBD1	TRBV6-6	CASSYRTGWRYNEQFF	TGTGCCAGCAGTTACAGGACAGGTTGGCGCTACAATGAGCAGTTCTTC
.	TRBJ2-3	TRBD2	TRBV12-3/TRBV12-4	CASSKTSGASNTQYF	TGTGCCAGCAGTAAGACTAGCGGGGCCTCGAATACGCAGTATTTT
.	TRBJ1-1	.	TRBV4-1	CASSTGEPNTEAFF	TGCGCCAGCAGTACAGGCGAACCGAACACTGAAGCTTTCTTT
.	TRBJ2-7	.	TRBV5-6	CASSSGVLPGGYEQYF	TGTGCCAGCAGTTCGGGGGTATTGCCTGGGGGCTACGAGCAGTACTTC
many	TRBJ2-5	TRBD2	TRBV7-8	CASSLGSSGVRGETQYF	TGTGCCAGCAGCTTAGGCAGTAGCGGGGTTAGGGGAGAGACCCAGTACTTC
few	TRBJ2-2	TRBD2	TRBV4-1	CASSRLLAGAVGELFF	TGCGCCAGCAGCCGGTTGCTAGCGGGGGCCGTCGGGGAGCTGTTTTTT
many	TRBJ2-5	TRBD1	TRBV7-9	CASSLRDRDEGYQETQYF	TGTGCCAGCAGCTTACGAGACAGGGACGAGGGGTACCAAGAGACCCAGTACTTC
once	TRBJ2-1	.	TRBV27	CASLGTDNEQFF	TGTGCCAGCCTGGGGACTGACAATGAGCAGTTCTTC
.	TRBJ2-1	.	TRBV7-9	CASSLPQGYEQFF	TGTGCCAGCAGCTTACCCCAGGGCTATGAGCAGTTCTTC
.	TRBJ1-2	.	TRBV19	CASSRSRGKGAYGHTF	TGTGCCAGTAGTCGGAGCAGGGGAAAAGGGGCCTATGGCCACACCTTC
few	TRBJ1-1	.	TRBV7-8	CASSLALGGYTEAFF	TGTGCCAGCAGCTTAGCCTTGGGGGGATACACTGAAGCTTTCTTT
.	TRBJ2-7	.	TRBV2	CASGERQNTYEQYF	TGTGCCAGCGGAGAGAGACAGAATACCTACGAGCAGTACTTC
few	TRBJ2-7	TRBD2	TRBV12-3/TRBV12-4	CASSEGGLAGYEQYF	TGTGCCAGCAGCGAAGGTGGGCTAGCGGGGTACGAGCAGTACTTC
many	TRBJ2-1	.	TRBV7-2	CASRLTGPSESSYNEQFF	TGTGCCAGCAGATTAACCGGACCCTCTGAGAGCTCCTACAATGAGCAGTTCTTC
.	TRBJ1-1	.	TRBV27	CASSWGAGDTEAFF	TGTGCCAGCAGTTGGGGGGCGGGGGACACTGAAGCTTTCTTT
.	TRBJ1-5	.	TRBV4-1	CASSQAIQGGQPQHF	TGCGCCAGCAGCCAAGCCATCCAAGGAGGTCAGCCCCAGCATTTT
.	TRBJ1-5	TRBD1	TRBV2	CASSDDRGGGNQPQHF	TGTGCCAGCAGCGACGACAGGGGAGGAGGCAATCAGCCCCAGCATTTT
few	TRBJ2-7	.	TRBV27	CASSLNVRREYEQYF	TGTGCCAGCAGTTTAAACGTGAGAAGGGAGTACGAGCAGTACTTC
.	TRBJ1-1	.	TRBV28	CASSSLGDNLNTEAFF	TGTGCCAGCAGTTCCCTCGGGGACAACTTGAACACTGAAGCTTTCTTT
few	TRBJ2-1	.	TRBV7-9	CASSSFTFSGENNEQFF	TGTGCCAGCAGCTCATTTACCTTTTCGGGGGAAAACAATGAGCAGTTCTTC
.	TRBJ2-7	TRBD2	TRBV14	CASSRTSGGIYEQYF	TGTGCCAGCAGCCGGACTAGCGGGGGGATCTACGAGCAGTACTTC
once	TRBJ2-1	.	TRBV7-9	CASSWGDTPNEQFF	TGTGCCAGCAGCTGGGGGGACACCCCGAATGAGCAGTTCTTC
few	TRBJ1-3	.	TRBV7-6	CASSLAKQPFSGNTIYF	TGTGCCAGCAGCTTAGCAAAGCAGCCGTTCTCTGGAAACACCATATATTTT
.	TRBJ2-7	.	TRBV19	CASSIVSGNEQYF	TGTGCCAGTAGTATAGTGTCCGGGAACGAGCAGTACTTC
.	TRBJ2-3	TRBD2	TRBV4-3	CASSQDHFTSGGTVGQYF	TGCGCCAGCAGCCAAGACCATTTCACTAGCGGGGGAACGGTGGGGCAGTATTTT
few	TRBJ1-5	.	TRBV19	CASRQASGYSNQPQHF	TGTGCCAGTAGGCAGGCCTCGGGGTATAGCAATCAGCCCCAGCATTTT
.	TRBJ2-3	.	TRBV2	CASSEDLTLSSTDTQYF	TGTGCCAGCAGTGAGGATCTTACTTTATCTAGCACAGATACGCAGTATTTT
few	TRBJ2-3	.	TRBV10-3	CAISEFSSDTQYF	TGTGCCATCAGTGAGTTCAGCTCAGATACGCAGTATTTT
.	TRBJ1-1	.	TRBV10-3	CAITSTSLTKMNTEAFF	TGTGCCATCACCTCAACCTCTCTGACAAAAATGAACACTGAAGCTTTCTTT